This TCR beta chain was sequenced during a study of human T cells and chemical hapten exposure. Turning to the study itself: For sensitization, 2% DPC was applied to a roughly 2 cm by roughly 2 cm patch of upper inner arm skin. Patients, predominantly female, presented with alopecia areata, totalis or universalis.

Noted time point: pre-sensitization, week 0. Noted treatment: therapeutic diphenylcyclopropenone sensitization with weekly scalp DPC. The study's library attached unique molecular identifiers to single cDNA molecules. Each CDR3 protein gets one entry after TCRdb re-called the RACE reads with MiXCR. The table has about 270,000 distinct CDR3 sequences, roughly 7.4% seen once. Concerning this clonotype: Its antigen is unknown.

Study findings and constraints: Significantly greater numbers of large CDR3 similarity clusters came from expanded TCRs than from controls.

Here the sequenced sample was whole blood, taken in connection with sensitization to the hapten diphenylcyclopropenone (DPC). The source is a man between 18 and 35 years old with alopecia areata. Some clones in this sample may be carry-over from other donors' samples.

In nucleotides, the CDR3 is TGTGCCAGCAGTTATCAGGAGGGGACTGAAGCTTTCTTT. It specifies CASSYQEGTEAFF. The chain uses TRBV6-5 and TRBJ1-1; D is perhaps TRBD1 (5 bases). Looked up from germline, CDR1 is MNHEY and CDR2 is SVGAGI. Trimming stripped 3 bases from V and 5 bases from J, with 10 bases between. The CDR3 extends over 13 amino acids.